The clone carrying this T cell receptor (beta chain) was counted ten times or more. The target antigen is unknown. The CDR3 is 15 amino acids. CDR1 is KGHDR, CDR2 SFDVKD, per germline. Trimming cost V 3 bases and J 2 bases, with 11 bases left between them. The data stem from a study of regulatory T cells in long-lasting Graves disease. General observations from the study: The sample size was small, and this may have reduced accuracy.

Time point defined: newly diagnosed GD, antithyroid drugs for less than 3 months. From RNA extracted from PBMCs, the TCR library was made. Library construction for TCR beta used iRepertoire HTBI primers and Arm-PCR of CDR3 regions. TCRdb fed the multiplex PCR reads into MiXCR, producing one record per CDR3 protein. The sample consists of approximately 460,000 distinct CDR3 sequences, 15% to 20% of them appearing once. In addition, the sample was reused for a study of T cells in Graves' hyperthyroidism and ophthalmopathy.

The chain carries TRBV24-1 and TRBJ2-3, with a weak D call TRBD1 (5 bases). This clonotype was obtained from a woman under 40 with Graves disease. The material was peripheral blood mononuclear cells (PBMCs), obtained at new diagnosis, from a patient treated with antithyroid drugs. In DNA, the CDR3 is TGTGCCACCAGTGATCCTGACAGCTTCACAGATACGCAGTATTTT. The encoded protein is CATSDPDSFTDTQYF.